This TCR beta chain was found in a study of response to subunit inactivated influenza vaccine (dated by TCRdb to 2016 to 2019). In terms of the full investigation: The study used deep quantitative T cell receptor repertoire profiling to track responses to a trivalent subunit inactivated influenza vaccine. Beyond this particular receptor, the publication reports: According to the authors, only a limited number of new T cells may be recruited by each seasonal influenza vaccination.

The library was produced with RT-PCR. TCRdb shows the sequencer as Illumina HiSeq 2500. Using fastp at Q25 and MiXCR, TCRdb reprocessed the public reads and kept productive beta chains. Records with the same CDR3 protein are collapsed into one entry carrying the most frequent genes and DNA. In all, the sample holds more than 600,000 distinct CDR3 sequences, and less than 20% of those were seen once. Of the sample, roughly a tenth is held by the ten largest clones. Regarding this clonotype: Its binding antigen is unknown. Per-base quality was not reported, and no clone a single base away is much larger than it.

The CDR3 has 11 amino acids, counting the end cysteine and phenylalanine. Of the read, only the CDR3 DNA is kept; its 33 bases are in frame from base 1. CDR1 and CDR2, looked up from the germline V gene, are MGHDK and SYGVNS. Deletion took 0 bases off V and 5 bases off J, with a span of 1 base between the germline ends. This TCR was recovered from a man aged 50 or older who received an inactivated influenza vaccine. Donor details come from another sample of the same person, matched by shared clones. Recombination connected TRBV25-1 to TRBJ2-5; too little of a D gene remains to name it. The sample consisted of PBMCs from blood, taken 4 to 6 days after vaccination. The CDR3 reads as follows: CASSEYETQYF. The base sequence is TGTGCCAGCAGTGAATATGAGACCCAGTACTTC.